Included here is one TCR beta chain sequence, with context. Antigen: not known. The sample originates from a study of vaccination and CD4 T cells after COVID-19. V lost 2 bases and J 1 base, leaving 6 bases between the germline ends. The CDR3 runs 15 residues. The Oncomine TCR Beta short-read assay was applied to DNA of cultured CD4+ T cells. Genomic DNA was taken out of cultured CD4+ T cells by extraction. TCRdb called the PCR reads again in MiXCR, with one record for every CDR3 protein. The table includes over 20,000 distinct CDR3 sequences, around 38% detected once. Overall study results and limits: No early post-infection timepoints were studied, and convalescent patients studied were relatively few. Median counts of SARS-CoV-2-reactive clonotypes increased from roughly 21 to 40; this difference was not significant.

Documented treatment: roughly 10-day PBMC culture with coronavirus spike peptide pools or control peptides (ViraFEST assay). With peptide pools, ViraFEST first expanded antigen-specific T cells and afterwards sequenced their TCRs. Sample: CD4+ T cells from blood, cultured in vitro, taken before SARS-CoV-2 vaccination. The gene calls are TRBV12-3 or TRBV12-4 and TRBJ2-6; no reliable D call. This TCR came from a human donor who received a COVID-19 vaccine. CDR3 region: CASSLLGSGANVLTF. In nucleotides, the CDR3 is TGTGCCAGCAGTTTATTAGGGTCTGGGGCCAACGTCCTGACTTTC.